Below are 9 T cell receptor beta chains sequenced from a single sample in a study of cytomegalovirus exposure and HLA in healthy donors. Use of 60 Vbeta and 13 Jbeta primers characterized the PCR. TCRdb's copy holds only in-frame clones and misses some; the assay was immunoSEQ multiplex PCR. This sample has about 94,000 clones, with around 66% found just once. What was sequenced was PBMCs. Source of these receptors: a man aged 30 to 45 in good health and CMV-seronegative.

The chain carries TRBV7-2 and TRBJ2-7; D might be TRBD1 (6 bases). Trimming took off 0 bases at V and 6 bases at J, with 6 bases between the two ends. Germline CDR1 reads SGHTA; CDR2 reads FQGNSA. The CDR3 runs to 12 residues. The CDR3 nucleotides read TGTGCCAGCAGCTTAGCAGGGGGCGAGCAGTACTTC. Translating it yields CASSLAGGEQYF.

This clone was recorded a few times. The chain carries TRBV7-8 and TRBJ1-5; 10 bases line up with TRBD1. Germline trimming cut 2 bases from V and 4 bases from J; bases unmatched to any gene: 5. CDR1 and CDR2 from the germline V gene are SGHVS and FQNEAQ. This CDR3 comprises 16 residues. For the CDR3, the DNA is TGTGCCAGCAGCTTATTGTGGGACAGGGGAAATCAGCCCCAGCATTTT. Protein sequence: CASSLLWDRGNQPQHF.

This sequence joins TRBV28 and TRBJ2-2; 12 nucleotides align to TRBD2. Per the germline V gene, CDR1 is MDHEN and CDR2 is SYDVKM. The CDR3 length is 20 residues. With 0 bases clipped from V and 4 bases from J, the junction kept 12 bases outside the gene matches. CDR3 DNA sequence: TGTGCCAGCAGTTTATGGGCTAGCGGGAGGGCCGTCTTGAGCACCGGGGAGCTGTTTTTT. It yields the protein CASSLWASGRAVLSTGELFF.

The chain combines TRBV7-9 with TRBJ2-2; 7 bases line up with TRBD1. V was pared by 5 bases and J by 0 bases, with 3 bases of the junction left unmatched. The CDR3 runs 15 residues. Germline CDR1 SEHNR, CDR2 FQNEAQ (reference sequence). The CDR3 loop reads CASSLGTANTGELFF. In DNA, the CDR3 is TGTGCCAGCAGCCTCGGGACAGCGAACACCGGGGAGCTGTTTTTT. The complete variable domain, with remaining parts taken from reference TRBV7-9 and TRBJ2-2, reads DTGVSQNPRHKITKRGQNVTFRCDPISEHNRLYWYRQTLGQGPEFLTYFQNEAQLEKSRLLSDRFSAERPKGSFSTLEIQRTEQGDSAMYLCASSLGTANTGELFFGEGSRLTVL.

The chain joins TRBV5-8 to TRBJ1-2; D may be TRBD1 (5 bases). This CDR3 spans 16 amino acids. V was clipped by 0 bases and J by 4 bases, with 16 bases between them. The V gene's germline CDR1 is SGHTS and CDR2 YDEGEE. CDR3 region: CASSLGTTARAYGYTF. DNA of the CDR3: TGTGCCAGCAGCTTGGGCACGACAGCCCGCGCCTATGGCTACACCTTC.

This clone is a singleton in its sample. The gene calls are TRBV13 and TRBJ2-3; 7 bases fit TRBD1. The CDR3 consists of 14 residues. The V gene end was trimmed by 3 bases and the J gene end by 0 bases; junction bases not matched to a gene: 0. Per germline, CDR1 PRHDT and CDR2 FYEKMQ (reference sequence). In DNA form, the CDR3 reads TGTGCCAGCAGCTTGGGACAGAGCACAGATACGCAGTATTTT. Protein product: CASSLGQSTDTQYF. Together with reference TRBV13 and TRBJ2-3, the CDR3 gives the full variable domain: AAGVIQSPRHLIKEKRETATLKCYPIPRHDTVYWYQQGPGQDPQFLISFYEKMQSDKGSIPDRFSAQQFSDYHSELNMSSLELGDSALYFCASSLGQSTDTQYFGPGTRLTVL.

Concerning this clone itself: The germline gene is not matched at one end of the junction; a read error may be the cause. The rearrangement uses TRBV7-9 and TRBJ2-1, with a possible D match to TRBD2 (7 bases). Germline-derived CDR1 and CDR2 are SEHNR and FQNEAQ (reference sequence). The length of the CDR3 is 14 residues. CDR3 DNA sequence: TGTTCCAGCAGCTTAGGGGGGGGCTACAATGAGCAGTTCTTC. Protein product: CSSSLGGGYNEQFF.

This clone was observed a handful of times. The rearrangement joins TRBV5-1 to TRBJ2-7, with 7 positions matching TRBD2. Germline V gene lookup returns CDR1 SGHRS and CDR2 YFSETQ. CDR3 size: 15 residues. The junction had 10 bases not matched to a gene; V was cut back by 0 bases and J by 7 bases. The CDR3 here is CASSLEPGTKGEQYF. The DNA of the CDR3 is TGCGCCAGCAGCTTGGAACCCGGGACTAAGGGGGAGCAGTACTTC.

The J gene is TRBJ2-5, the V gene TRBV4-3; D may be TRBD1 (6 bases). The V end was cut by 2 bases, the J end by 4 bases, with 14 bases between. The germline V gene encodes CDR1 LGHNA and CDR2 YSLEER. This CDR3 contains 15 residues. The CDR3 DNA follows: TGCGCCAGCAGCCAAACGATCCAGGGGAGAGAGACCCAGTACTTC. As protein: CASSQTIQGRETQYF.